This is a list of T cell receptor beta chains from one sample in a study of a mutant IDH1 vaccine in newly diagnosed glioma. Their recognized antigens are unknown. Here immunoSEQ multiplex PCR was the method, and the copy in TCRdb shows in-frame clones only, minus some. The table shows about 46,000 clones, with about 92% occurring only once. Sequenced material: PBMCs, taken from a glioma patient whose treatment included an IDH1 peptide vaccine. The receptors derive from a man aged 50 or older with glioma. Each CDR3 is given with its conserved first and last residue. A D gene is named only where the DNA matches it firmly.

-	TRBV28	TRBJ2-2	TGTGCCAGCAGTTCCCTCCGGCTGGGCGGGGAGCTGTTTTTT	CASSSLRLGGELFF
TRBD1	TRBV15	TRBJ1-3	TGTGCCACCAGCACCTGGGACAGGGGGAATGGAAACACCATATATTTT	CATSTWDRGNGNTIYF
TRBD2	TRBV5-1	TRBJ2-3	TGCGCCAGCAGCTTGGGAGGCGGGGGGGCAACAGATACGCAGTATTTT	CASSLGGGGATDTQYF
-	TRBV4-3	TRBJ2-7	TGCGCCAGCAGCCAAGAACAGCACTACGAGCAGTACTTC	CASSQEQHYEQYF
-	TRBV7-9	TRBJ1-2	TGTGCCAGCAGCCAGGGGACTGTCTATGGCTACACCTTC	CASSQGTVYGYTF
-	TRBV19	TRBJ1-6	TGTGCCAGTAGTCGATCCGGGCCCTCCAGTTCACCCCTCCACTTT	CASSRSGPSSSPLHF
TRBD1	TRBV9	TRBJ2-7	TGTGCCAGCAGCGGACAGGGTACATCCTACGAGCAGTACTTC	CASSGQGTSYEQYF
-	TRBV7-6	TRBJ2-5	TGTGCCAGCAGACCGAACGGGGAAGAGACCCAGTACTTC	CASRPNGEETQYF
-	TRBV2	TRBJ2-3	TGTGCCAGCAGGCCGACAGATACGCAGTATTTT	CASRPTDTQYF
-	TRBV7-9	TRBJ1-5	TGTGCCAGCAGCTTAGGATCGGGAAGCAATCAGCCCCAGCATTTT	CASSLGSGSNQPQHF
-	TRBV4-1	TRBJ2-1	TGCGCCAGCAGCCAAGATTTCTCCGCAAACTCCTACAATGAGCAGTTCTTC	CASSQDFSANSYNEQFF
-	TRBV2	TRBJ1-4	TGTGCCAGCAGTGAGGGGGCAACTAATGAAAAACTGTTTTTT	CASSEGATNEKLFF
-	TRBV2	TRBJ2-3	TGTGCCAGCAGTGACTATGAAGGCAGGGTAGATACGCAGTATTTT	CASSDYEGRVDTQYF
-	TRBV7-7	TRBJ2-5	TGTGCTAGCAGCCCCTCCCCTAGCGCCCAAGAGACCCAGTACTTC	CASSPSPSAQETQYF
TRBD2	TRBV15	TRBJ2-1	TGTGCCACCAGCAGGCCCCGGGGGGTCAGGTATAATGAGCAGTTCTTC	CATSRPRGVRYNEQFF
-	TRBV13	TRBJ1-1	TGTGCCAGCAGCTCGAGGCAACAAGCTTTCTTT	CASSSRQQAFF
-	TRBV19	TRBJ2-7	TGTGCCAGTAGTGTCAGATTGGAGGGATGGCAGTACTTC	CASSVRLEGWQYF
TRBD1	TRBV7-9	TRBJ1-2	TGTGCCAGCAGCGACCGGACAGGGTATGGCTACACCTTC	CASSDRTGYGYTF
-	TRBV11-2	TRBJ1-3	TGTGCCAGCAGCTTGTCCTCTGGAAACACCATATATTTT	CASSLSSGNTIYF
-	TRBV30	TRBJ2-3	TGTGCCTGGAGTGCTGGCGGGACCTACACAGATACGCAGTATTTT	CAWSAGGTYTDTQYF
TRBD1	TRBV5-1	TRBJ2-7	TGCGCCAGCAGCTTGGCGGGACAGGGCCACCACGAGCAGTACTTC	CASSLAGQGHHEQYF
-	TRBV6-6	TRBJ1-1	TGTGCCAGCAGTTACCGACAGGTGAACACTGAAGCTTTCTTT	CASSYRQVNTEAFF